This entry lists 15 T cell receptor beta chains sequenced from one sample in a study of CD8+ T cells in alopecia areata. Extraction of RNA preceded its reverse transcription into cDNA, which served as the sequencing template. The repertoire was sequenced with immunoSEQ multiplex PCR; TCRdb's copy has only in-frame clones and lacks some. The sample has about 97,000 clones; 41% are singletons. Specimen: CD4+ T cells sorted from blood. Receptors were obtained from a human donor with alopecia areata.

J is TRBJ1-1 and V is TRBV10-3; TRBD1 is a possible D gene (5 bases). The CDR3 consists of 14 residues. Trimming took 6 bases from V and 0 from J, leaving 11 bases between them. Germline V gene sequence: CDR1 ENHRY, CDR2 SYGVKD. As DNA, the CDR3 is TGTGCCATCAGGAACAGGACCATGAACACTGAAGCTTTCTTT. Its translation: CAIRNRTMNTEAFF.

The genes are TRBV4-2 and TRBJ2-5; TRBD2 matches 11 bases. V gave up 0 bases and J gave up 5 bases; unmatched junction bases: 11. The CDR3 sequence is 18 residues long. CDR1 and CDR2 from the germline V gene are LGHNA and YNFKEQ. CDR3: CASSQELAGGPGGETQYF. The CDR3 DNA sequence: TGTGCCAGCAGCCAAGAGTTAGCGGGAGGGCCAGGGGGTGAGACCCAGTACTTC.

The chain recombines TRBV29-1 with TRBJ2-1, with D uncertain. Germline CDR1 SQVTM, CDR2 ANQGSEA. V was cut by 5 bases and J by 0 bases, with 11 bases left in between. The CDR3 has 14 amino acids. For the CDR3, the DNA is TGCAGCGTTTTGTTGCGAAGCTCCTACAATGAGCAGTTCTTC. Residues: CSVLLRSSYNEQFF.

The table lists this clone with a few counts. The chain links TRBV30 to TRBJ2-2; D gene unclear. The CDR3 has 18 residues. The germline V gene encodes CDR1 GTSNPN and CDR2 SVGIG (reference sequence). The V end was cut by 3 bases, the J end by 1 base, with 21 bases between. CDR3 protein: CAWRAALGISRNTGELFF. For the CDR3, the DNA is TGTGCCTGGAGGGCCGCCCTGGGGATTTCAAGGAACACCGGGGAGCTGTTTTTT.

Only a few counts were recorded for this clone. The rearrangement links TRBV7-2 to TRBJ2-5, with 9 bases identical to TRBD1. The CDR3 covers 14 residues. V lost 6 bases and J lost 5; bases outside the gene matches: 7. Germline assignment: CDR1 SGHTA and CDR2 FQGNSA. The CDR3 reads CASRFTGGGETQYF. The CDR3 DNA reads TGTGCCAGCAGATTTACAGGGGGCGGTGAGACCCAGTACTTC.

This sequence joins TRBV6-6 and TRBJ2-7; 7 positions match TRBD1. The CDR3 runs to 14 residues. Unmatched junction bases numbered 7, after V lost 7 bases and J lost 1 base. Per germline, CDR1 MNHNY and CDR2 SVGAGI (reference sequence). CDR3 DNA: TGTGCCAGCACCAACCAACAGGGGTCCTACGAGCAGTACTTC. It specifies CASTNQQGSYEQYF.

The chain uses TRBV29-1 and TRBJ2-5; 10 bases fit TRBD1. Germline trimming cut 5 bases from V and 5 bases from J; bases unmatched to any gene: 5. The length of the CDR3 is 13 residues. CDR1 is SQVTM, CDR2 ANQGSEA, per germline. DNA for the CDR3: TGCAGCGTTTCCGGGACAGGGGCGGAGACCCAGTACTTC. Its protein is CSVSGTGAETQYF.

V usage is TRBV9 and J usage is TRBJ2-7, with 13 positions matching TRBD2. Germline-derived CDR1 and CDR2 are SGDLS and YYNGEE. Trimming removed 4 bases from V and 6 bases from J; junction bases left unmatched: 4. There are 14 residues in the CDR3. In nucleotides, the CDR3 is TGTGCCAGCAGCCGCTGGACTAGCGGGAGCGAGCAGTACTTC. Protein product: CASSRWTSGSEQYF.

This clone appeared a few times. This rearrangement joins TRBV29-1 to TRBJ1-5; D perhaps matches TRBD1 (5 bases). Trimming pared 4 bases from V and 3 bases from J, leaving 10 bases between. The CDR3 consists of 13 residues. Germline CDR1 SQVTM, CDR2 ANQGSEA. Written as DNA, the CDR3 is TGCAGCGTTGGGGGACTTAACAATCAGCCCCAGCATTTT. Translating gives CSVGGLNNQPQHF.

There are a few counts of this clone. The V gene is TRBV12-5, the J gene TRBJ1-1; D possibly corresponds to TRBD1 (6 bases). Germline V CDR1 and CDR2: LGHNT, FRNRAP. Trimming removed 8 bases from V and 7 bases from J, with 20 bases in between. The CDR3 runs to 14 residues. Here the CDR3 DNA reads TGTGCTAGTAGCTCGACAGGTGGTGAAGGTGAAGCTTTCTTT. Amino acids: CASSSTGGEGEAFF.

The sample holds a few counts of this clone. The V call is TRBV13, the J call TRBJ2-3; 9 nucleotides agree with TRBD1. Trimming cost V 5 bases and J 6 bases; bases outside gene matches: 3. CDR3 size: 13 residues. The germline V gene encodes CDR1 PRHDT and CDR2 FYEKMQ (reference sequence). The DNA of the CDR3 is TGTGCCAGCAGCGGGACAGGGTTGGATACGCAGTATTTT. Protein product: CASSGTGLDTQYF.

The chain links TRBV27 to TRBJ1-6; 7 nucleotides agree with TRBD1. CDR3 size: 15 residues. Trimming removed 6 bases from V and 4 bases from J; junction bases left unmatched: 6. The germline V gene encodes CDR1 MNHEY and CDR2 SMNVEV (reference sequence). The CDR3 reads CASRWEGQYNSPLHF. DNA for the CDR3: TGTGCCAGCAGGTGGGAGGGACAGTATAATTCACCCCTCCACTTT.

The chain carries TRBV7-6 and TRBJ1-5, with TRBD1 identical over 8 bases. The V gene's germline CDR1 is SGHVS and CDR2 FNYEAQ. The CDR3 has 18 residues. The J segment lost 0 bases and the V segment lost 5 bases, leaving 12 bases of the junction unmatched. DNA of the CDR3: TGTGCCAGCAGCCCCGGACAGGGAGTACGGATTAGCAATCAGCCCCAGCATTTT. Its protein is CASSPGQGVRISNQPQHF.

The chain links TRBV30 to TRBJ2-1, with 7 bases aligning to TRBD2. The CDR3 has 14 residues. Losses at the gene ends were 0 bases for V and 12 bases for J; bases not matched to a gene: 11. Germline loops: CDR1 GTSNPN, CDR2 SVGIG (reference sequence). The CDR3 DNA follows: TGTGCCTGGAGTGTTACTTGGCGGGAGTGGGGGCAGTTCTTC. The encoded protein is CAWSVTWREWGQFF.

The chain uses TRBV29-1 and TRBJ2-7; no definite D call. The germline V gene has CDR1 SQVTM and CDR2 ANQGSEA. This CDR3 contains 13 residues. Trimming left V 3 bases short and J 2 bases short, with 11 bases between. The CDR3 region is CSVDLGPAYEQYF. Here the CDR3 DNA reads TGCAGCGTTGATTTGGGTCCCGCCTACGAGCAGTACTTC.